The subject of this entry is one T cell receptor (beta chain). The antigen is not known. The CDR3 runs to 14 residues. V dropped 2 bases and J dropped 5 bases, with 12 bases sitting between them. Germline CDR1 is MDHEN and CDR2 is SYDVKM. The sample is drawn from a study of cytomegalovirus exposure and HLA in healthy donors. The PCR used 60 Vbeta and 13 Jbeta primers. Profiled with immunoSEQ multiplex PCR; TCRdb holds only in-frame clones, not every one. This sample carries 95,000 to 150,000 clones, over 80% of them seen once, and the ten largest clones take around 20%. General observations from the study: Donor immune exposure was known only as CMV serostatus. The HLA-A and HLA-B alleles of most subjects were reportedly predicted accurately from TCR beta sequences. The authors later linked a missense DCLRE1C variant to TCR beta V- and J-gene trimming.

The rearrangement joins TRBV28 to TRBJ1-1; the D gene is possibly TRBD1 (6 bases). The specimen sequenced was PBMCs. This receptor was taken from a man younger than 30 in good health and CMV-seropositive. The CDR3 spells CASSLGGVGTEAFF. CDR3 nucleotide sequence: TGTGCCAGCAGTTTAGGGGGCGTGGGGACTGAAGCTTTCTTT.